The following is a T cell receptor beta chain sequence with its context. This CDR3 comprises 15 residues. Trimming removed 2 bases from V and 7 bases from J; junction bases left unmatched: 7. Germline CDR1 is GTSNPN and CDR2 is SVGIG (reference sequence). Time point in this sample: pretreatment peripheral blood. These data are taken from a study of PD-L1 blockade in urothelial cancer. For the study at large: Patients took up atezolizumab in 2014 at 1,200 mg intravenously every 3 weeks. Blood samples contained a median 141,255 T cells. Before enrollment, 0 to 3 chemotherapy regimens had been given to patients.

Assay: immunoSEQ multiplex PCR; the TCRdb copy retains only in-frame clones and omits some. The sample lists roughly 100,000 clones, 70% to 90% occurring once. The chain joins TRBV30 to TRBJ2-1; TRBD1 aligns across 11 bases. The sequence was obtained from a woman of 80 years or more with urothelial cancer. Source: PBMCs, taken around atezolizumab (anti-PD-L1) treatment. As DNA, the CDR3 is TGTGCCTGGAGTAACGGACAGGGGGCGCGGAATGAGCAGTTCTTC. Its protein is CAWSNGQGARNEQFF.